These 6 T cell receptor beta chains originate from one sample sequenced in a study of T cell repertoires in cytomegalovirus infection (dated 2019 in TCRdb). Sequenced on an Illumina HiSeq 1500. TCRdb handled the public reads itself, with Q25 trimming in fastp and clone calling in MiXCR, and kept productive beta chains. Duplicate CDR3 protein sequences are folded into a single record with the most common DNA and genes. This sample holds 90,000 to 120,000 distinct CDR3 sequences; roughly two fifths were observed only once. The leading ten clones occupy 65% to 75% of the sample. The intended sense of this specimen's treatment or condition label: in vitro stimulation with specific CMV peptide epitopes to enrich CMV-specific T cells. These receptors are not linked to any known antigen. The sample was CD8+ T cells from cultured PBMCs, taken from culture after CMV antigen stimulation. Receptors were obtained from a human donor in good health (CMV status not recorded). Some clones in this sample may be carry-over from other donors' samples.

A single count supports this clonotype. V gene TRBV9 combines with J gene TRBJ1-2; D is perhaps TRBD1 (6 bases). CDR3 length: 17 amino acids. CDR1 and CDR2 (germline): SGDLS, YYNGEE. The V and J ends lost 0 bases and 2 bases respectively, with 17 bases between them. The CDR3 DNA is TGTGCCAGCAGCGTAGAAGGGACATCTCACCCCAACTATGGCTACACCTTC. This codes for CASSVEGTSHPNYGYTF.

The chain recombines TRBV11-2 with TRBJ2-7; D gene ambiguous. The CDR3 covers 12 residues. V lost 2 bases and J 4 bases, leaving 6 bases between the germline ends. Germline CDR1 SGHAT, CDR2 FQNNGV. CDR3 DNA: TGTGCCAGCAGCTTATTTCAGTACGAGCAGTACTTC. Protein sequence: CASSLFQYEQYF. The full variable domain, completed using reference TRBV11-2 and TRBJ2-7, is EAGVAQSPRYKIIEKRQSVAFWCNPISGHATLYWYQQILGQGPKLLIQFQNNGVVDDSQLPKDRFSAERLKGVDSTLKIQPAKLEDSAVYLCASSLFQYEQYFGPGTRLTVT.

V and J are TRBV7-4 and TRBJ2-7; D is undetermined. The germline CDR1 and CDR2 sequences are SGHVT and SQSDAQ. This CDR3 region has 13 residues. V lost 5 bases and J 2 bases, leaving 10 bases between the germline ends. The CDR3 DNA follows: TGTGCCAGCAGCCCCGGCGCCACCTACGAGCAGTACTTC. It specifies CASSPGATYEQYF. The complete variable domain, with remaining parts taken from reference TRBV7-4 and TRBJ2-7, reads GAGVSQSPRYKVAKRGRDVALRCDSISGHVTLYWYRQTLGQGSEVLTYSQSDAQRDKSGRPSGRFSAERPERSVSTLKIQRTEQGDSAVYLCASSPGATYEQYFGPGTRLTVT.

As for this clonotype: A junction boundary mismatches the germline segment, possibly from a read error. The chain carries TRBV7-6 and TRBJ2-2; tentative D call: TRBD1 (6 bases). Germline CDR1 SGHVS, CDR2 FNYEAQ. The CDR3 runs 15 residues. For the CDR3, the DNA is TGTGCCAACAGCTTTATTACAGGGTCCACCGGGGAGCTGTTTTTT. Translated: CANSFITGSTGELFF.

This clonotype was detected only a few times. The chain uses TRBV7-3 and TRBJ1-1; TRBD1 matches 9 bases. V was clipped by 5 bases and J by 0 bases; unmatched bases: 7. The CDR3 has 16 residues. CDR1 is SGHTA and CDR2 is FQGTGA in the germline V gene. The CDR3 nucleotides are TGTGCCAGCAGCGTCGGACAGGGGCTGGTGAACACTGAAGCTTTCTTT. Protein product: CASSVGQGLVNTEAFF.

The table lists this clonotype with a few counts. The V and J genes are TRBV19 and TRBJ1-1; 8 nucleotides agree with TRBD1. In germline, CDR1 is LNHDA, CDR2 SQIVND (reference sequence). This CDR3 is 14 amino acids long. With V trimmed by 8 bases and J by 1 base, 6 bases remained unmatched. The CDR3 coding sequence is TGTGCCAGTCAACGGACAGGGTGGAACACTGAAGCTTTCTTT. This codes for CASQRTGWNTEAFF.